A single sample is the source of the 26 T cell receptor beta chains below, sequenced in a study of cytomegalovirus exposure and HLA in healthy donors. 60 Vbeta and 13 Jbeta primers were used in PCR. Sequencing used immunoSEQ multiplex PCR; TCRdb keeps in-frame clones, though not all of them. The data show approximately 210,000 clones, with around four fifths seen just once and about 1% held by the top ten. Sequencing used PBMCs. The receptors derive from a woman aged 35 to 49 in good health and CMV-seronegative.

The CDR3 DNA reads TGTGCCAGCAGCCAAGAGGGGACAGGGGCCTACGAGCAGTACTTC. Its translation is CASSQEGTGAYEQYF. The chain joins TRBV4-2 to TRBJ2-7; the match to TRBD1 covers 10 bases. There are 15 residues in the CDR3. In germline, CDR1 is LGHNA, CDR2 YNFKEQ. Losses at the gene ends were 0 bases for V and 2 bases for J; bases not matched to a gene: 1.

The chain combines TRBV25-1 with TRBJ2-1, with 15 bases lining up with TRBD2. Germline V lookup: CDR1 MGHDK, CDR2 SYGVNS. V was clipped by 3 bases and J by 8 bases; unmatched bases: 5. This CDR3 has 16 residues. The CDR3 sequence: CASSDRTSGRAYEQFF. CDR3 nucleotides: TGTGCCAGCAGTGATCGGACTAGCGGGAGGGCCTATGAGCAGTTCTTC.

This clone was observed once. This chain connects TRBV6-1 to TRBJ2-7; D not certain. The germline CDR1 and CDR2 sequences are MNHNS and SASEGT. The CDR3 contains 13 residues. V lost 7 bases, J lost 7 bases, and 17 bases lay in between. The CDR3 spells CASKKDGVREQYV. In DNA form, the CDR3 reads TGTGCCAGCAAAAAGGACGGCGTGAGGGAGCAGTACGTC.

This rearrangement joins TRBV5-1 to TRBJ2-6; TRBD1 aligns across 9 bases. CDR3 length: 17 amino acids. The germline gives CDR1 SGHRS, CDR2 YFSETQ. V was pared by 1 base and J by 4 bases, with 6 bases of the junction left unmatched. The CDR3 protein is CASSLTGQGDGANVLTF. As DNA, the CDR3 is TGCGCCAGCAGCTTGACGGGACAGGGCGACGGGGCCAACGTCCTGACTTTC.

This clone was seen a single time. This chain joins TRBV30 and TRBJ1-5; D ambiguous. Germline CDR1 reads GTSNPN; CDR2 reads SVGIG (reference sequence). The V gene lost 0 bases and the J gene lost 11 bases, with 14 bases spanning the gap. The CDR3 extends over 13 amino acids. The CDR3 here is CAWSVSGNGAQHF. The CDR3 DNA follows: TGTGCCTGGAGTGTATCCGGGAATGGGGCCCAGCATTTT.

Remarks on this clone: This specimen includes other DNA sequences encoding the same CDR3. V and J are TRBV27 and TRBJ1-5; TRBD1 is a possible D gene (5 bases). Between the trimmed V and J ends, which lost 3 bases and 6 bases, there was a span of 6 bases. The CDR3 sequence is 12 residues long. Germline CDR1 reads MNHEY; CDR2 reads SMNVEV (reference sequence). CDR3 nucleotide sequence: TGTGCCAGCAGTTTCCAGGGTCAGCCCCAGCATTTT. Translation gives CASSFQGQPQHF.

The chain uses TRBV5-4 and TRBJ2-3, with 7 bases lining up with TRBD1. Germline values: CDR1 SGHNT, CDR2 YYREEE (reference sequence). This CDR3 contains 14 residues. The V gene end was trimmed by 5 bases and the J gene end by 8 bases; junction bases not matched to a gene: 11. Written as DNA, the CDR3 is TGTGCCAGCAGTCCCGGACCACCAGGGGGTACGCAGTATTTT. This encodes CASSPGPPGGTQYF. Complete variable domain (other parts from reference TRBV5-4 and TRBJ2-3): ETGVTQSPTHLIKTRGQQVTLRCSSQSGHNTVSWYQQALGQGPQFIFQYYREEENGRGNFPPRFSGLQFPNYSSELNVNALELDDSALYLCASSPGPPGGTQYFGPGTRLTVL.

In this sample, this clone turned up a few times. V usage is TRBV6-6 and J usage is TRBJ2-7, with D possibly being TRBD2 (5 bases). Germline loops: CDR1 MNHNY, CDR2 SVGAGI (reference sequence). V lost 0 bases, J lost 3 bases, and 15 bases lay in between. The CDR3 extends over 16 amino acids. This CDR3 reads CASSYSSMGVGYEQYV. The CDR3 nucleotides read TGTGCCAGCAGTTACTCGTCTATGGGAGTAGGCTACGAGCAGTACGTC.

The V and J genes are TRBV6-6 and TRBJ1-1, with unresolved D. The germline V gene has CDR1 MNHNY and CDR2 SVGAGI (reference sequence). The CDR3 contains 14 residues. The V end was cut by 5 bases, the J end by 0 bases, with 10 bases between. CDR3 coding DNA: TGTGCCAGCAGTCACAGACAATTGAACACTGAAGCTTTCTTT. Translation gives CASSHRQLNTEAFF.

This clone has more than one count but fewer than ten. The chain joins TRBV11-3 to TRBJ2-3; tentative D call: TRBD2 (5 bases). The V end lost 5 bases, the J end lost 2 bases, and 14 bases lay between the germline ends. CDR3 length equals 15 residues. CDR1 SGHNT and CDR2 YENEEA come from the germline V gene. The CDR3 DNA reads as TGTGCCAGCAGCAACCGGAGGTCCGACACAGATACGCAGTATTTT. As protein: CASSNRRSDTDTQYF.

V usage is TRBV21-1 and J usage is TRBJ2-7; the DNA was not compared with TRBD1, the D call given in the table. TRBV21-1 is a listed pseudogene. The CDR3 loop spans 15 amino acids. The CDR3 region is CASSHDTDGPDEQYF. The CDR3 DNA sequence: TGTGCCAGCAGCCATGATACAGACGGTCCGGACGAGCAGTACTTC.

The chain recombines TRBV29-1 with TRBJ1-5; no reliable D call. Trimming pared 4 bases from V and 6 bases from J, leaving 10 bases between. The CDR3 is 12 residues long. The germline V gene has CDR1 SQVTM and CDR2 ANQGSEA. CDR3 amino acids: CSVGADAQPQHF. CDR3 nucleotide sequence: TGCAGCGTTGGGGCAGATGCTCAGCCCCAGCATTTT. Filled out from reference TRBV29-1 and TRBJ1-5, the complete variable domain reads SAVISQKPSRDICQRGTSLTIQCQVDSQVTMMFWYRQQPGQSLTLIATANQGSEATYESGFVIDKFPISRPNLTFSTLTVSNMSPEDSSIYLCSVGADAQPQHFGDGTRLSIL.

The chain is built from TRBV9 and TRBJ2-5, with a possible D match to TRBD1 (6 bases). This CDR3 has 13 amino acids. Trimming removed 2 bases at V and 5 bases at J, with 10 bases between. Germline V gene lookup returns CDR1 SGDLS and CDR2 YYNGEE. CDR3 sequence reads: CASSVQGQETQYF. The CDR3 DNA follows: TGTGCCAGCAGCGTTCAGGGGCAGGAGACCCAGTACTTC.

The rearrangement joins TRBV23-1 to TRBJ1-2; TRBD1 aligns across 7 bases. TRBV23-1 is designated an ORF whose function remains uncertain. There are 15 residues in the CDR3. V was pared by 7 bases and J by 2 bases, with 10 bases of the junction left unmatched. The CDR3 protein is CASNSLDRPNYGYTF. The CDR3, as DNA: TGCGCCAGCAATTCCTTGGACAGGCCCAACTATGGCTACACCTTC.

The CDR3 loop is CAWTPGGMVTPLHF. The CDR3 DNA follows: TGTGCCTGGACCCCCGGAGGGATGGTGACACCCCTCCACTTT. The chain couples TRBV30 to TRBJ1-6; D not certain. In germline, CDR1 is GTSNPN, CDR2 SVGIG (reference sequence). V was shortened by 4 bases and J by 11 bases, with 18 bases between the two germline ends. CDR3 length equals 14 residues.

The rearrangement joins TRBV7-8 to TRBJ2-2; 9 bases agree with TRBD2. Germline-derived CDR1 and CDR2 are SGHVS and FQNEAQ. Trimming took 10 bases from V and 7 from J; bases not matched to a gene: 13. The CDR3 length is 15 residues. This CDR3 reads CATTLGGGRVGELFF. DNA for the CDR3: TGTGCCACCACATTAGGGGGCGGGAGGGTCGGGGAGCTGTTTTTT.

V gene TRBV5-6 combines with J gene TRBJ2-7, with 16 bases aligning to TRBD2. V gave up 4 bases and J gave up 7 bases; unmatched junction bases: 11. From germline, CDR1 is SGHDT and CDR2 YYEEEE. The CDR3 sequence is 17 residues long. The chain's CDR3 is CASSGGQPGLAGGEQYF. CDR3 sequence (DNA): TGTGCCAGCAGCGGGGGACAGCCGGGACTAGCGGGAGGGGAGCAGTACTTC.

This chain uses TRBV11-3 with TRBJ2-7, with 14 bases matching TRBD2. The junction had 6 bases not matched to a gene; V was cut back by 0 bases and J by 2 bases. There are 18 residues in the CDR3. CDR1 is SGHNT and CDR2 is YENEEA in the germline V gene. The CDR3 DNA reads TGTGCCAGCAGCTTAGAGACCGTGACTAGCGGGAGGGCCTACGAGCAGTACTTC. It yields the protein CASSLETVTSGRAYEQYF.

The V call is TRBV6-5, the J call TRBJ1-1; 9 bases agree with TRBD1. V lost 6 bases and J lost 5; bases outside the gene matches: 4. CDR1 is MNHEY and CDR2 is SVGAGI in the germline V gene. The CDR3 consists of 13 residues. The DNA of the CDR3 is TGTGCCAGCAGCCCGACAGGGGGGACTGAAGCTTTCTTT. Encoded protein: CASSPTGGTEAFF.

V usage is TRBV6-5 and J usage is TRBJ2-7, with D maybe TRBD1 (6 bases). Trimming cost V 5 bases and J 3 bases, with 14 bases left between them. CDR1 and CDR2 from the germline V gene are MNHEY and SVGAGI. The CDR3 sequence is 14 residues long. CDR3 DNA: TGTGCCAGCAGTGAGTCGGGACAAAACTACGAGCAGTACTTC. Translating it yields CASSESGQNYEQYF.

V and J are TRBV13 and TRBJ1-1, with D unclear. This CDR3 has 13 residues. CDR1 PRHDT and CDR2 FYEKMQ come from the germline V gene (reference sequence). V was cut by 0 bases and J by 10 bases, with 12 bases left in between. The CDR3 nucleotides are TGTGCCAGCAGCTTAGGCCGCGGGGTCGGAGCTTTCTTT. Translating gives CASSLGRGVGAFF.

The gene calls are TRBV25-1 and TRBJ2-7; 7 nucleotides align to TRBD1. J was trimmed by 10 bases and V by 4 bases; bases with no gene match: 10. The CDR3 length is 13 residues. The germline V gene has CDR1 MGHDK and CDR2 SYGVNS. The CDR3: CASSATGTAQQYV. CDR3 sequence (DNA): TGTGCCAGCAGTGCGACCGGGACAGCTCAACAGTACGTC.

The V gene is TRBV6-1, the J gene TRBJ2-1; 14 nucleotides line up with TRBD2. The CDR3 covers 21 residues. Trimming took 2 bases from V and 1 from J; bases not matched to a gene: 13. Per germline, CDR1 MNHNS and CDR2 SASEGT. In DNA, the CDR3 is TGTGCCAGCAGTGAATGGAGTGCCGGGACTAGCGGGAGTCGGTCCTACAATGAGCAGTTCTTC. This sequence encodes CASSEWSAGTSGSRSYNEQFF.

This sequence joins TRBV7-9 and TRBJ1-1, with D unresolved. Trimming pared 5 bases from V and 7 bases from J, leaving 17 bases between. Germline-derived CDR1 and CDR2 are SEHNR and FQNEAQ (reference sequence). The CDR3 has 14 residues. CDR3 nucleotide sequence: TGTGCCAGCAGCCTCTCGACTGGTGGAGGTGAAGCTTTCTTT. Translated: CASSLSTGGGEAFF.

This CDR3 is CASSTLSGNEQFF. The CDR3, as DNA: TGTGCCAGTAGTACCCTTAGCGGGAACGAGCAGTTCTTC. V is TRBV19 and J is TRBJ2-1; 8 bases align to TRBD2. The germline V gene has CDR1 LNHDA and CDR2 SQIVND (reference sequence). CDR3 length: 13 amino acids. The V and J ends lost 4 bases and 10 bases, in that order; junction bases with no gene match: 6.

This chain uses TRBV5-1 with TRBJ1-1; a weak D match, TRBD1 (6 bases). Trimming pared 4 bases from V and 11 bases from J, leaving 21 bases between. CDR3 length: 14 residues. CDR1 and CDR2 (germline): SGHRS, YFSETQ. CDR3 nucleotides: TGCGCCAGCAGCCCGAGGGGGGGGTTCGAGGGGGCTTTCTTT. Translated: CASSPRGGFEGAFF.